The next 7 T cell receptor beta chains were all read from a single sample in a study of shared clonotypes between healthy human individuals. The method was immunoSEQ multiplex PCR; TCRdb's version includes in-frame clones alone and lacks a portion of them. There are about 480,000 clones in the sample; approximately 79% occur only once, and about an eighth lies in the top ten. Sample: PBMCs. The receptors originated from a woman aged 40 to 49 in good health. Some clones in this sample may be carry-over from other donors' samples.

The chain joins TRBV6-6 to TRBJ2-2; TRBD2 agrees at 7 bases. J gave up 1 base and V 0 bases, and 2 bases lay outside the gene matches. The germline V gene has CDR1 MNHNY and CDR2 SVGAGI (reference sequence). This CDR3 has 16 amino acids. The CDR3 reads CASSYSPSGNTGELFF. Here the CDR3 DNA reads TGTGCCAGCAGTTACTCACCTAGCGGGAACACCGGGGAGCTGTTTTTT.

The CDR3 protein is CASSQEGQIYEQYF. CDR3 in DNA: TGCGCCAGCAGCCAAGAGGGACAAATCTACGAGCAGTACTTC. This chain joins TRBV4-1 and TRBJ2-7, with a tentative D call TRBD1 (6 bases). V was shortened by 0 bases and J by 3 bases, with 9 bases between the two germline ends. The CDR3 extends over 14 amino acids. The germline V gene has CDR1 MGHRA and CDR2 YSYEKL.

The CDR3 DNA reads as TGTGCCAGCAGTTACGAGGAAACGGGCTCCTACGAGCAGTACTTC. Residues: CASSYEETGSYEQYF. The chain is built from TRBV6-5 and TRBJ2-7; D ambiguous. The CDR3 is made up of 15 amino acids. Trimming shortened V by 2 bases and J by 0 bases, and 11 bases separated the two germline ends. The V gene's germline CDR1 is MNHEY and CDR2 SVGAGI.

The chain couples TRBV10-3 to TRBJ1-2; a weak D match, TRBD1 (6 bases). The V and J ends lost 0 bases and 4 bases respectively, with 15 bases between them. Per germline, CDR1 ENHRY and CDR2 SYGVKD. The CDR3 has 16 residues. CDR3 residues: CAISESGGLGSYGYTF. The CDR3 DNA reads TGTGCCATCAGTGAGTCGGGGGGGCTCGGGAGCTATGGCTACACCTTC.

The CDR3 protein is CASSKPGFGYTF. CDR3 nucleotides: TGTGCCAGTAGTAAGCCAGGGTTCGGCTACACCTTC. The chain recombines TRBV19 with TRBJ1-2; D is perhaps TRBD1 (5 bases). V lost 4 bases and J 8 bases, leaving 11 bases between the germline ends. CDR3 length: 12 amino acids. The germline V gene has CDR1 LNHDA and CDR2 SQIVND (reference sequence).

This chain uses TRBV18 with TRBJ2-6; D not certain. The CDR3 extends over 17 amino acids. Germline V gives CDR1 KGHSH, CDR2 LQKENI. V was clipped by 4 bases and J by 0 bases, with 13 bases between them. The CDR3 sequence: CASSLRAPTSGANVLTF. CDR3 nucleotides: TGTGCCAGCTCACTCCGGGCCCCGACCTCTGGGGCCAACGTCCTGACTTTC.

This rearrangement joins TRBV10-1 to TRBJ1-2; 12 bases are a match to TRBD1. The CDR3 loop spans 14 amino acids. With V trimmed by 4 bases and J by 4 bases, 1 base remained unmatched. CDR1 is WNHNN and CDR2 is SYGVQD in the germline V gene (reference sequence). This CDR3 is CASSGDRGLYGYTF. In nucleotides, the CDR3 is TGCGCCAGCAGTGGGGACAGGGGGCTCTATGGCTACACCTTC.